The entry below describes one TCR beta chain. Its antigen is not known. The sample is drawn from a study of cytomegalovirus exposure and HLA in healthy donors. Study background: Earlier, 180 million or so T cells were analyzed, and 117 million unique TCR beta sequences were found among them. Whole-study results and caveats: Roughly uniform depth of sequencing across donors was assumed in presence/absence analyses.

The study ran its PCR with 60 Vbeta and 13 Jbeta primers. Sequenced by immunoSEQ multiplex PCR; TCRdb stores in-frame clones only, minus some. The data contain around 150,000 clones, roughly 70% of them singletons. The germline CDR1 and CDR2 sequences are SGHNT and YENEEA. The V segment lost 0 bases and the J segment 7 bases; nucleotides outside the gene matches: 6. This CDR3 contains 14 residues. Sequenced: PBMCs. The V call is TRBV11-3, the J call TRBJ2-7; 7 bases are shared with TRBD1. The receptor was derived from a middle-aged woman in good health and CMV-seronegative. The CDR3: CASSLDGRTGEQYF. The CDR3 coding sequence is TGTGCCAGCAGCTTAGATGGCCGGACAGGAGAGCAGTACTTC.